This T cell receptor (beta chain) comes out of a study of cytomegalovirus exposure and HLA in healthy donors. It was with 60 Vbeta and 13 Jbeta primers that the PCR ran. The method was immunoSEQ multiplex PCR; TCRdb's version includes in-frame clones alone and lacks a portion of them. The data hold some 250,000 clones, with 82% observed a single time. Findings of the study overall: Associated with cytomegalovirus, according to the listing, were 150 to 200 TCR beta chains.

V lost 2 bases, J lost 2 bases, and 5 bases lay in between. CDR3 length: 13 residues. Germline CDR1 MNHEY, CDR2 SMNVEV (reference sequence). Remarks on this clone: What it binds is not known.

The material sequenced was PBMCs. This sequence joins TRBV27 and TRBJ2-3; no definite D call. The sequence was collected from a woman between 40 and 50 years old in good health and CMV-seropositive. CDR3 loop: CASSLRVTDTQYF. CDR3 bases: TGTGCCAGCAGTTTACGGGTCACAGATACGCAGTATTTT.